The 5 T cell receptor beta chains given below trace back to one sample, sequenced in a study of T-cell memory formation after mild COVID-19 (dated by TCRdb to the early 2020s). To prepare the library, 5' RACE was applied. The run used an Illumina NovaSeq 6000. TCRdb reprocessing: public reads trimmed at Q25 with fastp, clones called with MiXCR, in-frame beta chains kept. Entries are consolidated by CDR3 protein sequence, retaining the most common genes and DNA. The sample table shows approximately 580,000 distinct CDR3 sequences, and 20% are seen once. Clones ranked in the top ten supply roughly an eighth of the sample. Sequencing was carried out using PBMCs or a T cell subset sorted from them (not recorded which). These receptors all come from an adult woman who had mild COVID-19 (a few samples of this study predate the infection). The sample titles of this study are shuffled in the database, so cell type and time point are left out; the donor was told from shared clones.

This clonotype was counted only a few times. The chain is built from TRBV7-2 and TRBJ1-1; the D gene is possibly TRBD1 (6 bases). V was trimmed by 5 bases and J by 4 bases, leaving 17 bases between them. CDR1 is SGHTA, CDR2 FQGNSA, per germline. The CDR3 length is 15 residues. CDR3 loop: CASSRGGGRSTEAFF. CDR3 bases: TGTGCCAGCAGCCGTGGGGGGGGGCGTAGCACTGAAGCTTTCTTT.

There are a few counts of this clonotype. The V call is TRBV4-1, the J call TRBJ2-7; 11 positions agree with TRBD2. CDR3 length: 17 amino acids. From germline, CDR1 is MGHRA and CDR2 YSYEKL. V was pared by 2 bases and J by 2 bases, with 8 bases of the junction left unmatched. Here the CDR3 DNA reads TGCGCCAGCAGCCAACAGGGACTAGCGGCCTCACCCTACGAGCAGTACTTC. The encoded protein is CASSQQGLAASPYEQYF.

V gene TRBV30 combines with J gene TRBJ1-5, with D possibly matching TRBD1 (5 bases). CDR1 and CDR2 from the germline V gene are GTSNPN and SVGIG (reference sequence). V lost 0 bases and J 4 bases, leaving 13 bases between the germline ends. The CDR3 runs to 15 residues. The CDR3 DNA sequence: TGTGCCTGGAGTGTACTGAGAGGGGATAATCAGCCCCAGCATTTT. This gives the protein CAWSVLRGDNQPQHF.

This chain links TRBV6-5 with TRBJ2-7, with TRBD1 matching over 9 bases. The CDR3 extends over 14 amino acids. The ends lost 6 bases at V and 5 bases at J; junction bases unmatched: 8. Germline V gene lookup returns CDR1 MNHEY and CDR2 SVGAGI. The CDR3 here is CASSPGQGFNEQYF. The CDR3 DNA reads TGTGCCAGCAGCCCCGGACAGGGGTTCAACGAGCAGTACTTC.

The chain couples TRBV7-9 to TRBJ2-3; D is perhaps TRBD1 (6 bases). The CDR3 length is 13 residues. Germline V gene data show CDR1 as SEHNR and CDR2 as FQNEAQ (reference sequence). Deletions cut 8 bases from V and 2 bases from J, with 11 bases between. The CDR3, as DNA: TGTGCCAGCCCCGTGGGGGCCACAGATACGCAGTATTTT. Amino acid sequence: CASPVGATDTQYF.